This T cell receptor beta chain emerged from a study of identical twins. Whole-study results and caveats: Researchers caution that invariant MAIT and iNKT cells could partly confound zero-insertion analyses.

TCRdb re-called the 5' RACE reads through MiXCR, storing one row per CDR3 protein. The repertoire consists of about 530,000 distinct CDR3 sequences, with about 22% occurring once and the leading ten covering 0.4% to 0.6%. On this clonotype itself: Its specificity is not known.

CDR3 length: 15 residues. Germline CDR1 MGHRA, CDR2 YSYEKL. Trimming pared 0 bases from V and 1 base from J, leaving 7 bases between. These data also formed part of another study, on yellow fever vaccine responses in identical twins.

The sequencing input was CD4+ T cells sorted from blood. This clonotype was sampled from a woman in her late teens or twenties in good health. V usage is TRBV4-1 and J usage is TRBJ2-1; D assignment may be TRBD1 or TRBD2 (6 bases each). CDR3 residues: CASSQEGGSYNEQFF. The CDR3 bases are TGCGCCAGCAGCCAAGAAGGGGGGTCCTACAATGAGCAGTTCTTC.